What follows describes a single T cell receptor beta chain. As handled by the study authors: Amplifying reference gene primers gave estimates of nucleated cell counts. Clones were read by immunoSEQ multiplex PCR, and TCRdb kept only the in-frame ones, dropping some. The V and J calls and the clone size are those of that table, but D and trimming were determined from the DNA. Among about 240,000 clones, about 80% were seen once, and the ten largest hold around 9.9%. The data belong to a study of blood T cell repertoires in COVID-19. Study-level information: The origin of the acute and convalescent COVID-19 samples was the United States, Italy and Spain. Nucleic acid was either cDNA or gDNA, and it came from T cells, B-cell-depleted T cells, or PBMCs.

Trimming stripped 7 bases from V and 3 bases from J, with 10 bases between. Germline V gives CDR1 ENHRY, CDR2 SYGVKD. CDR3 size: 13 residues. This TCR came from a woman of 80 years or more with acute or convalescent COVID-19. This chain links TRBV10-3 with TRBJ1-3; D not certain. Sequences were obtained from peripheral blood. CDR3 sequence reads: CAITPGVGNTIYF. The DNA of the CDR3 is TGTGCCATCACCCCGGGAGTTGGAAACACCATATATTTT.